These 3 T cell receptor beta chains originate from one sample sequenced in a study of T cells in Graves' hyperthyroidism and ophthalmopathy. TCR beta CDR3 regions were amplified from RNA transcripts. First-round RT-PCR targeting the TCR CDR3 was performed with the HTBI primer set. Using its own MiXCR run on the multiplex PCR reads, TCRdb lists one record per CDR3 protein. The sample holds around 520,000 distinct CDR3 sequences; approximately 24% are singletons and the top ten take 10% to 12%. The sequenced sample was blood. The receptors stem from a woman aged 25 to 39 with Graves' ophthalmopathy.

The sample holds a few counts of this clonotype. This chain joins TRBV19 and TRBJ1-2; 9 nucleotides agree with TRBD1. Germline CDR1 reads LNHDA; CDR2 reads SQIVND (reference sequence). The V and J ends lost 11 bases and 8 bases, in that order; junction bases with no gene match: 12. The CDR3 loop spans 13 amino acids. The CDR3 sequence: CAGSSGTGLGYTF. The CDR3 DNA is TGTGCCGGGAGTTCCGGGACAGGGTTAGGCTACACCTTC. Based on the CDR3 plus reference TRBV19 and TRBJ1-2, the full variable domain is DGGITQSPKYLFRKEGQNVTLSCEQNLNHDAMYWYRQDPGQGLRLIYYSQIVNDFQKGDIAEGYSVSREKKESFPLTVTSAQKNPTAFYLCAGSSGTGLGYTFGSGTRLTVV.

This clonotype occurred many times. The chain combines TRBV4-3 with TRBJ2-7; no definite D call. The V and J ends lost 0 bases and 2 bases respectively, with 11 bases between them. The CDR3 consists of 15 residues. Germline CDR1 and CDR2: LGHNA and YSLEER. CDR3 nucleotide sequence: TGCGCCAGCAGCCAAGATCTCAGGCCCCCCTACGAGCAGTACTTC. Translated, it gives CASSQDLRPPYEQYF.

The rearrangement uses TRBV20-1 and TRBJ2-7; TRBD1 agrees at 7 bases. The V gene's germline CDR1 is DFQATT and CDR2 SNEGSKA (reference sequence). The ends lost 5 bases at V and 2 bases at J; junction bases unmatched: 3. CDR3 size: 12 residues. CDR3 nucleotide sequence: TGCAGTGCTGAAACAGGGGCCTACGAGCAGTACTTC. Encoded protein: CSAETGAYEQYF.